This T cell receptor (beta chain) is drawn from a study of T cell responses to AZD1222 COVID-19 vaccine. The wider study: Second-dose timings of about 4 or about 12 weeks were pooled. Study-level findings and limits: Clonal diversity may have been underestimated in mostly white British donors. Baseline antibody screening turned up just a handful of seropositive AZD1222 recipients.

Trimming cost V 6 bases and J 0 bases, with 10 bases left between them. The germline V gene encodes CDR1 MNHEY and CDR2 SMNVEV (reference sequence). This CDR3 has 14 residues. Using immunoSEQ multiplex PCR, the repertoire was profiled, and TCRdb retains in-frame clones only, with some absent. Counted here are 90,000 to 150,000 clones, about nine tenths occurring once; the ten biggest clones make up 2% to 3%. Points on this clone: Its cognate antigen is unknown.

The chain couples TRBV27 to TRBJ2-3, with a possible D match to TRBD2 (6 bases). This specimen was peripheral blood, taken on day 0 of AZD1222 vaccination. This TCR derives from an adult in good health. The CDR3 DNA reads as TGTGCCAGCAGGCGACTAGGAAGCACAGATACGCAGTATTTT. Its protein is CASRRLGSTDTQYF.